These 30 T cell receptor beta chains originate from one sample sequenced in a study of response to subunit inactivated influenza vaccine. MiXCR was run by TCRdb on the RT-PCR reads, yielding one entry per CDR3 protein. The sample yields 550,000 to 800,000 distinct CDR3 sequences, around 14% seen once. Sequencing was performed on PBMCs from blood, taken 11 to 12 days after vaccination. The receptors originated from a man between 45 and 60 years old who received an inactivated influenza vaccine.

This clonotype has only a few counts. The chain joins TRBV29-1 to TRBJ1-2, with TRBD1 matching 7 bases. The ends lost 2 bases at V and 4 bases at J; junction bases unmatched: 4. The CDR3 is made up of 13 amino acids. Germline assignment: CDR1 SQVTM and CDR2 ANQGSEA. CDR3: CSVEPGTAYGYTF. CDR3 bases: TGCAGCGTTGAACCCGGGACAGCCTATGGCTACACCTTC.

This clonotype was observed many times. V usage is TRBV5-1 and J usage is TRBJ2-7, with 13 nucleotides matching TRBD2. V lost 4 bases to trimming and J lost 3 bases; unmatched junction nucleotides: 7. Germline assignment: CDR1 SGHRS and CDR2 YFSETQ. The CDR3 consists of 16 residues. CDR3 bases: TGCGCCAGCAGCCCAACTAGCGGGGGGGTTTTCTACGAGCAGTACTTC. This codes for CASSPTSGGVFYEQYF.

V gene TRBV27 combines with J gene TRBJ2-1; 10 positions agree with TRBD2. The CDR3 is 16 amino acids. Germline CDR1 is MNHEY and CDR2 is SMNVEV (reference sequence). With V trimmed by 4 bases and J by 3 bases, 6 bases remained unmatched. The CDR3 nucleotides read TGTGCCAGCAGTTACGTCGGGACTAGCGTCTACAATGAGCAGTTCTTC. It codes for CASSYVGTSVYNEQFF.

This clonotype was detected a few times. The chain combines TRBV29-1 with TRBJ2-5; 7 nucleotides line up with TRBD1. Germline V gene data show CDR1 as SQVTM and CDR2 as ANQGSEA. V lost 5 bases, J lost 2 bases, and 5 bases stayed unmatched. This CDR3 comprises 13 residues. The CDR3 sequence is CSVSGTVQETQYF. CDR3 nucleotides: TGCAGCGTTTCCGGGACAGTTCAAGAGACCCAGTACTTC.

The rearrangement joins TRBV18 to TRBJ2-7, with TRBD2 identical over 10 bases. CDR1 and CDR2 from the germline V gene are KGHSH and LQKENI. The CDR3 has 16 amino acids. Germline trimming cut 3 bases from V and 0 bases from J; bases unmatched to any gene: 5. Here the CDR3 reads CASSPPGTSVSYEQYF. DNA of the CDR3: TGTGCCAGCTCACCCCCTGGGACTAGCGTCTCCTACGAGCAGTACTTC.

Ten or more counts support this clonotype. The J gene is TRBJ1-1, the V gene TRBV29-1; D is perhaps TRBD1 (5 bases). The CDR3 runs 14 residues. V dropped 7 bases and J dropped 5 bases, with 20 bases sitting between them. Per germline, CDR1 SQVTM and CDR2 ANQGSEA. CDR3: CSADPHGGRTEAFF. The CDR3 coding sequence is TGCAGCGCTGATCCCCATGGGGGGAGAACTGAAGCTTTCTTT.

This clonotype was detected a few times. The rearrangement uses TRBV7-2 and TRBJ2-1; 7 nucleotides line up with TRBD2. V shed 8 bases, J shed 4 bases, and the junction held 11 bases outside the gene matches. CDR3 length: 15 amino acids. Germline V gives CDR1 SGHTA, CDR2 FQGNSA. The CDR3 region has the DNA TGTGCCAGCGGAGGGCTAGCGGAAACTTACAATGAGCAGTTCTTC. The encoded protein is CASGGLAETYNEQFF.

This clonotype was recorded a few times. The chain combines TRBV4-1 with TRBJ2-6, with a possible D match to TRBD1 (5 bases). Trimming stripped 0 bases from V and 1 base from J, with 10 bases between. Germline CDR1 reads MGHRA; CDR2 reads YSYEKL. This CDR3 region has 17 residues. CDR3 nucleotide sequence: TGCGCCAGCAGCCAAGAAGGCAGGGATTCTGGGGCCAACGTCCTGACTTTC. It yields the protein CASSQEGRDSGANVLTF.

This clonotype was picked up a small number of times. J is TRBJ1-4 and V is TRBV9, with D tentatively TRBD1 (5 bases). CDR1 SGDLS and CDR2 YYNGEE come from the germline V gene. The CDR3 length is 16 residues. Trimming took off 0 bases at V and 0 bases at J, with 9 bases between the two ends. CDR3: CASSVGGGATNEKLFF. As DNA, the CDR3 is TGTGCCAGCAGCGTAGGAGGAGGGGCAACTAATGAAAAACTGTTTTTT.

Only a few counts were recorded for this clonotype. The chain uses TRBV20-1 and TRBJ2-5, with 12 bases aligning to TRBD2. The germline gives CDR1 DFQATT, CDR2 SNEGSKA (reference sequence). Trimming at V came to 5 bases and at J to 1 base, leaving 2 bases not matched to a gene. The CDR3 has 14 amino acids. CDR3 nucleotides: TGCAGTGCTGGGGGACTAGCGGGCCAAGAGACCCAGTACTTC. This gives the protein CSAGGLAGQETQYF.

This clonotype was seen a handful of times. V and J are TRBV12-3 or TRBV12-4 and TRBJ2-3; 10 bases agree with TRBD2. This CDR3 comprises 17 residues. The ends lost 5 bases at V and 4 bases at J; junction bases unmatched: 12. For the CDR3, the DNA is TGTGCCAGCAGTGGTCTCCTAGCGGGAGTTAGTCCAGATACGCAGTATTTT. Its translation is CASSGLLAGVSPDTQYF.

This sequence joins TRBV24-1 and TRBJ2-1; 12 nucleotides align to TRBD2. The germline V gene encodes CDR1 KGHDR and CDR2 SFDVKD. This CDR3 region has 16 residues. The junction had 5 bases not matched to a gene; V was cut back by 4 bases and J by 5 bases. Here the CDR3 DNA reads TGTGCCACCAGTGACTTCACTAGCGGGGGGCACAATGAGCAGTTCTTC. It translates to CATSDFTSGGHNEQFF.

This chain connects TRBV4-2 to TRBJ1-6; TRBD1 matches at 10 bases. This CDR3 region has 18 residues. Unmatched junction bases numbered 5, after V lost 0 bases and J lost 3 bases. CDR1 and CDR2 from the germline V gene are LGHNA and YNFKEQ. The chain's CDR3 is CASSQETTGGVYNSPLHF. DNA for the CDR3: TGTGCCAGCAGCCAAGAGACGACAGGGGGCGTCTATAATTCACCCCTCCACTTT.

The genes are TRBV30 and TRBJ1-3; 7 nucleotides agree with TRBD1. This CDR3 has 14 amino acids. From germline, CDR1 is GTSNPN and CDR2 SVGIG (reference sequence). V trimming: 8 bases; J trimming: 3 bases; junction bases outside the gene matches: 10. CDR3 in DNA: TGTGCCAGTCAGACAGGGACTGGTGGAAACACCATATATTTT. Amino acid sequence: CASQTGTGGNTIYF.

This clonotype appeared many times. The V gene is TRBV29-1, the J gene TRBJ1-1; no clear D. The germline V gene encodes CDR1 SQVTM and CDR2 ANQGSEA. The length of the CDR3 is 15 residues. Trimming pared 2 bases from V and 0 bases from J, leaving 13 bases between. CDR3 residues: CSVESTLRMNTEAFF. CDR3 sequence (DNA): TGCAGCGTTGAAAGCACTTTGAGGATGAACACTGAAGCTTTCTTT.

The chain recombines TRBV15 with TRBJ2-2; D gene ambiguous. Trimming pared 0 bases from V and 1 base from J, leaving 6 bases between. Germline V CDR1 and CDR2: LNHNV, YYDKDF (reference sequence). The CDR3 contains 15 residues. CDR3 bases: TGTGCCACCAGCAGAGAAGGTGGGAACACCGGGGAGCTGTTTTTT. Amino acids: CATSREGGNTGELFF.

The chain couples TRBV12-3 or TRBV12-4 to TRBJ1-5; no definite D call. This CDR3 region has 15 residues. Trimming took off 1 base at V and 3 bases at J, with 10 bases between the two ends. In DNA, the CDR3 is TGTGCCAGCAGTTTAGTTCCAGAGGCCAATCAGCCCCAGCATTTT. It yields the protein CASSLVPEANQPQHF.

CDR3: CASSLKSNQETQYF. The CDR3, as DNA: TGTGCCAGCAGCTTAAAAAGTAACCAAGAGACCCAGTACTTC. J is TRBJ2-5 and V is TRBV13, with no clear D. Trimming stripped 2 bases from V and 0 bases from J, with 7 bases between. The CDR3 totals 14 residues. Germline V gives CDR1 PRHDT, CDR2 FYEKMQ (reference sequence).

The chain has TRBV7-9 and TRBJ2-7, with 10 nucleotides matching TRBD2. The V gene's germline CDR1 is SEHNR and CDR2 FQNEAQ (reference sequence). The CDR3 runs 16 residues. J lost 3 bases, V lost 1 base, and 6 bases had no gene match. The CDR3 nucleotides read TGTGCCAGCAGCTTAGGGAGCGGGGGGGCCGTCTACGAGCAGTACTTC. Its protein is CASSLGSGGAVYEQYF.

This clonotype was recorded a few times. The chain carries TRBV5-1 and TRBJ1-1, with 7 bases aligning to TRBD1. The V and J ends lost 5 bases and 8 bases, in that order; junction bases with no gene match: 9. The CDR3 totals 13 residues. CDR1 and CDR2 from the germline V gene are SGHRS and YFSETQ. DNA for the CDR3: TGCGCCAGCAGTCACTCCCCGGGACAGGAAGCTTTCTTT. Translating gives CASSHSPGQEAFF.

The V gene is TRBV18, the J gene TRBJ2-5; the D is unclear. Per the germline V gene, CDR1 is KGHSH and CDR2 is LQKENI. The CDR3 sequence is 13 residues long. Trimming took 2 bases from V and 3 from J, leaving 7 bases between them. The DNA for the CDR3 is TGTGCCAGCTCACCAAGGCTAAAAGAGACCCAGTACTTC. Its translation is CASSPRLKETQYF.

In this sample, this clonotype turned up many times. The V and J genes are TRBV5-1 and TRBJ2-7; the D gene is possibly TRBD1 (9 bases). Germline-derived CDR1 and CDR2 are SGHRS and YFSETQ. The CDR3 length is 15 residues. Deletions cut 4 bases from V and 4 bases from J, with 18 bases between. The chain's CDR3 is CASSPGGTGSYEQYF. The CDR3 nucleotides read TGCGCCAGCAGCCCGGGGGGGACAGGGTCTTACGAGCAGTACTTC. The variable domain in full, completed from reference TRBV5-1 and TRBJ2-7, reads KAGVTQTPRYLIKTRGQQVTLSCSPISGHRSVSWYQQTPGQGLQFLFEYFSETQRNKGNFPGRFSGRQFSNSRSEMNVSTLELGDSALYLCASSPGGTGSYEQYFGPGTRLTVT.

The chain carries TRBV20-1 and TRBJ2-7; D is uncertain. The CDR3 is 13 amino acids. CDR1 and CDR2 (germline): DFQATT, SNEGSKA (reference sequence). Trimming removed 6 bases from V and 6 bases from J, with 18 bases in between. As DNA, the CDR3 is TGCAGTGCAGATAGACCGAGTGCGGCCGAGCAGTACTTC. This gives the protein CSADRPSAAEQYF.

J is TRBJ2-7 and V is TRBV7-6; D is tentatively TRBD1 or TRBD2 (6 bases each). V lost 5 bases and J 5 bases, leaving 22 bases between the germline ends. Germline V gene sequence: CDR1 SGHVS, CDR2 FNYEAQ. The CDR3 spans 16 residues. CDR3 nucleotides: TGTGCCAGCAGCACTAGAGGGGGGCCACGTTGGGACGAGCAGTACTTC. It translates to CASSTRGGPRWDEQYF. The variable domain in full, completed from reference TRBV7-6 and TRBJ2-7, reads GAGVSQSPRYKVTKRGQDVALRCDPISGHVSLYWYRQALGQGPEFLTYFNYEAQQDKSGLPNDRFSAERPEGSISTLTIQRTEQRDSAMYRCASSTRGGPRWDEQYFGPGTRLTVT.

CDR3 coding DNA: TGTGCCAGTAGTGGCAGCCAAACACGATCAGCCCAGCATTTT. Amino acid sequence: CASSGSQTRSAQHF. This chain links TRBV19 with TRBJ1-5; D is uncertain. CDR1 LNHDA and CDR2 SQIVND come from the germline V gene (reference sequence). The germline V and J ends were trimmed by 5 bases and 11 bases, with 19 bases remaining between them. The CDR3 sequence is 14 residues long.

This clonotype appeared a few times. J is TRBJ2-5 and V is TRBV5-1; 11 positions match TRBD2. Trimming cost V 7 bases and J 3 bases; bases outside gene matches: 5. Germline lookup yields CDR1 SGHRS and CDR2 YFSETQ. The CDR3 runs 14 residues. CDR3 bases: TGCGCCAGCGGACTAGCGGGTGTCGAAGAGACCCAGTACTTC. It yields the protein CASGLAGVEETQYF.

This clonotype has just a few counts. V gene TRBV7-8 combines with J gene TRBJ1-4; 7 bases are a match to TRBD1. With V trimmed by 1 base and J by 3 bases, 8 bases remained unmatched. The CDR3 loop spans 17 amino acids. Germline CDR1 and CDR2: SGHVS and FQNEAQ. CDR3 protein: CASSLVNRQGANEKLFF. In DNA, the CDR3 is TGTGCCAGCAGCTTAGTCAACAGACAGGGAGCTAATGAAAAACTGTTTTTT.

This clonotype turned up a few times. The rearrangement links TRBV4-2 to TRBJ2-2, with 8 bases matching TRBD1. The germline V gene encodes CDR1 LGHNA and CDR2 YNFKEQ. The CDR3 length is 16 residues. J was trimmed by 0 bases and V by 6 bases; bases with no gene match: 6. The CDR3 region is CASRPGQGPNTGELFF. The CDR3 coding sequence is TGTGCCAGCAGACCTGGACAGGGACCGAACACCGGGGAGCTGTTTTTT.

This clonotype showed up just a few times. The chain links TRBV4-1 to TRBJ2-1, with 7 bases lining up with TRBD1. CDR1 is MGHRA and CDR2 is YSYEKL in the germline V gene. Unmatched junction bases numbered 2, after V lost 1 base and J lost 5 bases. This CDR3 is 14 amino acids long. The CDR3 region has the DNA TGCGCCAGCAGCCAAGTACAGGGGAACAATGAGCAGTTCTTC. Protein: CASSQVQGNNEQFF.

The rearrangement uses TRBV5-1 and TRBJ1-4; TRBD1 might be the D (6 bases). With 1 base removed from V and 3 bases from J, the gap between germline ends came to 13 bases. Per germline, CDR1 SGHRS and CDR2 YFSETQ. The CDR3 is 16 residues long. The CDR3 protein is CASSLWSTGSNEKLFF. CDR3 nucleotides: TGCGCCAGCAGCTTGTGGTCAACAGGGTCTAATGAAAAACTGTTTTTT.